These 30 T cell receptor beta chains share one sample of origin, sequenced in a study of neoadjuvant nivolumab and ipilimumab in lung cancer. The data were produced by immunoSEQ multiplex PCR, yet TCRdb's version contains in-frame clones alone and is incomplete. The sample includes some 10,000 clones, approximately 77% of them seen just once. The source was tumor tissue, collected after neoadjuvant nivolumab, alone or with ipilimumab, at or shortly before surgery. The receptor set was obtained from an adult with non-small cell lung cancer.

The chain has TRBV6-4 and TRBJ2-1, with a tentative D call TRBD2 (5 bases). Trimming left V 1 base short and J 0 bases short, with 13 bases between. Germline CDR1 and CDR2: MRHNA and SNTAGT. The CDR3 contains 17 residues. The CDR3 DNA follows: TGTGCCAGCAGTGACTTTAGCGAAACCCGCTCCTACAATGAGCAGTTCTTC. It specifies CASSDFSETRSYNEQFF.

The CDR3 spells CASSLYDYYGYTF. DNA for the CDR3: TGCGCCAGCAGCTTATACGATTACTATGGCTACACCTTC. V gene TRBV5-1 combines with J gene TRBJ1-2; unclear D gene. The germline gives CDR1 SGHRS, CDR2 YFSETQ. There are 13 residues in the CDR3. V was trimmed by 2 bases and J by 3 bases, leaving 8 bases between them.

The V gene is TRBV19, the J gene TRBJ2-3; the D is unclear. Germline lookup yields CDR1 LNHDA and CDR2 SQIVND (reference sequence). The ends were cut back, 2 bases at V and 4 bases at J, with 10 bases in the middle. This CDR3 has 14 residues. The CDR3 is CASSISNEADTQYF. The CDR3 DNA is TGTGCCAGTAGTATATCTAACGAAGCAGATACGCAGTATTTT.

The CDR3 sequence is CASSLGEPGSYQETQYF. The DNA for the CDR3 is TGTGCCAGCAGCTTAGGGGAGCCTGGGTCGTACCAAGAGACCCAGTACTTC. The chain has TRBV7-6 and TRBJ2-5, with D perhaps TRBD2 (5 bases). This CDR3 is built from 17 residues. Germline V gene lookup returns CDR1 SGHVS and CDR2 FNYEAQ. V gave up 1 base and J gave up 0 bases, with 15 bases separating them.

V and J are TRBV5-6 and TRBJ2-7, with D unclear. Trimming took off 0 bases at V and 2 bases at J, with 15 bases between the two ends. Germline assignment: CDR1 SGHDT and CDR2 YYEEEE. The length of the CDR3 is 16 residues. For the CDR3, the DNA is TGTGCCAGCAGCTTGGGGCCGGGCCTCAGAACCTACGAGCAGTACTTC. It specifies CASSLGPGLRTYEQYF.

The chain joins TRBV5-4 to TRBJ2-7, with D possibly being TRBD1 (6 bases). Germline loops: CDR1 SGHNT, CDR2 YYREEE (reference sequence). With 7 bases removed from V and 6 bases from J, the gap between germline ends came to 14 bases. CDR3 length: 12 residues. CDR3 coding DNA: TGTGCCAGCTCCAGGGACATCTCCGAGCAGTACTTC. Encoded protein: CASSRDISEQYF.

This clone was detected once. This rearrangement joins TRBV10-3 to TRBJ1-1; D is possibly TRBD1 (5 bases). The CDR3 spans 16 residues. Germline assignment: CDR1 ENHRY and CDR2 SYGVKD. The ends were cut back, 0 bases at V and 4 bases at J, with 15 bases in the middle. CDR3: CAISESAGTRSTEAFF. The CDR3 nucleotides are TGTGCCATCAGTGAGTCGGCAGGGACGCGGAGCACTGAAGCTTTCTTT.

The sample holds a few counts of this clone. DNA of the CDR3: TGTGCCAGCAGTTACTCCATTAGCGGGGGAGGCAATGAGCAGTTCTTC. Protein sequence: CASSYSISGGGNEQFF. V gene TRBV6-5 combines with J gene TRBJ2-1; 9 nucleotides agree with TRBD2. Germline CDR1 reads MNHEY; CDR2 reads SVGAGI. There are 16 residues in the CDR3. V gave up 0 bases and J gave up 6 bases; unmatched junction bases: 6.

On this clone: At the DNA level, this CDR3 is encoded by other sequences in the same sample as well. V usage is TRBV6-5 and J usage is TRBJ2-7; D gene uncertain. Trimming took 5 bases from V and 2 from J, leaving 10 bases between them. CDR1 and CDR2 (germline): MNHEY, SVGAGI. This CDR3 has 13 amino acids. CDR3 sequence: CASSSGTTYEQYF. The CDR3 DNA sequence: TGTGCCAGCAGTAGTGGCACGACCTACGAGCAGTACTTC.

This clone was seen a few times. In nucleotides, the CDR3 is TGTGCCAGCAGCTTAGAAGGCCTGCCCTATGGCTACACCTTC. This sequence encodes CASSLEGLPYGYTF. This rearrangement joins TRBV7-2 to TRBJ1-2, with D uncertain. This CDR3 has 14 amino acids. Germline CDR1 SGHTA, CDR2 FQGNSA. Trimming removed 1 base from V and 4 bases from J, with 10 bases in between.

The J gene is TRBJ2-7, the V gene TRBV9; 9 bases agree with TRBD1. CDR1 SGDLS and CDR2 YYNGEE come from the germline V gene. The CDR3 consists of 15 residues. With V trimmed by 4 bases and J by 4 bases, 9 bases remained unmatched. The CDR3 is CASSPRGQGQYEQYF. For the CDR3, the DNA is TGTGCCAGCAGCCCCCGGGGACAGGGTCAGTACGAGCAGTACTTC.

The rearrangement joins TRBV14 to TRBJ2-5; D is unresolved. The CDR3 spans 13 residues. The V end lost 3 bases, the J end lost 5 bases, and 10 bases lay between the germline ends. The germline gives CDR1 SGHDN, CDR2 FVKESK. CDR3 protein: CASSQGFRETQYF. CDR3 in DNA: TGTGCCAGCAGCCAGGGGTTTCGGGAGACCCAGTACTTC.

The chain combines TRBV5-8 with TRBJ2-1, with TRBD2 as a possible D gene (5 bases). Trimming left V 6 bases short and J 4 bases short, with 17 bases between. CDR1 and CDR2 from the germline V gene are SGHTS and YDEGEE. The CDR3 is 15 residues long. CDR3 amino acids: CASTARVSAYNEQFF. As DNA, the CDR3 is TGTGCCAGCACCGCCCGGGTTAGCGCTTACAATGAGCAGTTCTTC.

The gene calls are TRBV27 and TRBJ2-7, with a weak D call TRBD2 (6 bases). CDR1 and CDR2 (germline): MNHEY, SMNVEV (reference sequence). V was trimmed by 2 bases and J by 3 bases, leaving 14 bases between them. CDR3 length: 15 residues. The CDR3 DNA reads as TGTGCCAGCAGTTTAAGAGGACTAACGTACTACGAGCAGTACTTC. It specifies CASSLRGLTYYEQYF.

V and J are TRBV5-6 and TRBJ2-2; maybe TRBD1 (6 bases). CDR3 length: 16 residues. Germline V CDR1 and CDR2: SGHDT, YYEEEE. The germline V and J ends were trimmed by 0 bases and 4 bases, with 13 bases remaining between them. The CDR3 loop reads CASSLALGRGTGELFF. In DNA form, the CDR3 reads TGTGCCAGCAGCTTGGCGCTCGGCAGGGGCACCGGGGAGCTGTTTTTT.

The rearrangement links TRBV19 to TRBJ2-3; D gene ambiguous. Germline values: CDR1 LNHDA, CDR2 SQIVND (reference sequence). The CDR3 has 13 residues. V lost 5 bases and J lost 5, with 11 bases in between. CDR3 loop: CASSPDPGDTQYF. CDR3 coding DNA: TGTGCCAGTAGTCCCGACCCGGGAGATACGCAGTATTTT.

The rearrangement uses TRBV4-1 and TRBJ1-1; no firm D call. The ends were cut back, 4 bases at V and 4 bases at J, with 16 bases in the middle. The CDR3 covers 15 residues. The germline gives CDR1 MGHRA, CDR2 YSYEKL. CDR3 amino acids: CASSPWTSGGTEAFF. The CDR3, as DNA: TGCGCCAGCAGCCCTTGGACGTCCGGAGGCACTGAAGCTTTCTTT.

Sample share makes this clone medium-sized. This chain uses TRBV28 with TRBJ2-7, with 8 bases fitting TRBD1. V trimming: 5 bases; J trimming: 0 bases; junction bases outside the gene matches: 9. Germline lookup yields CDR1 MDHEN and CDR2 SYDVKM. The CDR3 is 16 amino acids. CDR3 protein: CASSIQRTGPSYEQYF. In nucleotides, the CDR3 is TGTGCCAGCAGTATCCAACGGACAGGGCCCTCCTACGAGCAGTACTTC.

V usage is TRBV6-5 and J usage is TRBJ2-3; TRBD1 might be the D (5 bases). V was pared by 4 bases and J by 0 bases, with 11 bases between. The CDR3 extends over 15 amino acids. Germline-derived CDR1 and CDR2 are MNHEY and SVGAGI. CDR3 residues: CASSFRGASTDTQYF. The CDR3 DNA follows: TGTGCCAGCAGTTTTAGGGGCGCTAGCACAGATACGCAGTATTTT.

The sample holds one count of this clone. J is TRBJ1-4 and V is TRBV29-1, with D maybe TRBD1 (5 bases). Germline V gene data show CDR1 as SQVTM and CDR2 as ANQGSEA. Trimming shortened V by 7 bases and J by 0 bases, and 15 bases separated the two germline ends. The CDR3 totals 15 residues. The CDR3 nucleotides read TGCAGCGCCGGTGGGGGAGCAGCAACTAATGAAAAACTGTTTTTT. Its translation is CSAGGGAATNEKLFF.

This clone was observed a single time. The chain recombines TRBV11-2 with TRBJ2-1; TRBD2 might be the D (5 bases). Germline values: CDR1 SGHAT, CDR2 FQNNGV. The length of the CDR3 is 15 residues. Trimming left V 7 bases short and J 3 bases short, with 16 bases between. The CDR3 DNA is TGTGCCAGCAAAAGGGAGCGGATAGGCTACAATGAGCAGTTCTTC. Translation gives CASKRERIGYNEQFF.

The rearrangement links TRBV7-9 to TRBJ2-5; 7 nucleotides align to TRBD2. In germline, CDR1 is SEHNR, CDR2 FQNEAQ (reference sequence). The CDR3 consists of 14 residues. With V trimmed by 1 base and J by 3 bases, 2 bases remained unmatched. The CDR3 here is CASSLGLAEETQYF. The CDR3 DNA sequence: TGTGCCAGCAGCTTAGGGCTAGCGGAAGAGACCCAGTACTTC.

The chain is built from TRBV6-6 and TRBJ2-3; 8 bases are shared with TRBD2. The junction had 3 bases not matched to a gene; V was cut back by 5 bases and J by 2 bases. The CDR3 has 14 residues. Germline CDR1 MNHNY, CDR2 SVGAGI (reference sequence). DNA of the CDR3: TGTGCCAGCAGTCTAGCGGGCCACACAGATACGCAGTATTTT. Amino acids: CASSLAGHTDTQYF.

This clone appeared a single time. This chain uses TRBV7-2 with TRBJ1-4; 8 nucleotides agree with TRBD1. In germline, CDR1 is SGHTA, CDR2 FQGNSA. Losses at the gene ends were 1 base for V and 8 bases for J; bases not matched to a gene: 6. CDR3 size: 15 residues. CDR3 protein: CASSLGTGTFEKLFF. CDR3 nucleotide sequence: TGTGCCAGCAGCTTAGGGACAGGGACATTCGAAAAACTGTTTTTT.

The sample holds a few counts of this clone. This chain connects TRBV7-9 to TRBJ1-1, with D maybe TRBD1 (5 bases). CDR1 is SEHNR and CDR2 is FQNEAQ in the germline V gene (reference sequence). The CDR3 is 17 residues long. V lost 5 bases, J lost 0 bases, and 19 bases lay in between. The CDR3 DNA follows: TGTGCCAGCAGCCCCGGTTTATGGACAAATATGAACACTGAAGCTTTCTTT. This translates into CASSPGLWTNMNTEAFF. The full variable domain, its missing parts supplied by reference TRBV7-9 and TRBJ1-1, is DTGVSQNPRHKITKRGQNVTFRCDPISEHNRLYWYRQTLGQGPEFLTYFQNEAQLEKSRLLSDRFSAERPKGSFSTLEIQRTEQGDSAMYLCASSPGLWTNMNTEAFFGQGTRLTVV.

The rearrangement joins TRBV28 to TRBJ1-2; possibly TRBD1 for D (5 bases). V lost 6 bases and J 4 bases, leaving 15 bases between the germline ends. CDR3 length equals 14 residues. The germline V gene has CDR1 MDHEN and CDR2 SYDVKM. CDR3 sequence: CASSPGRAGYGYTF. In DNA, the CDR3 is TGTGCCAGCAGCCCAGGCAGGGCTGGCTATGGCTACACCTTC.

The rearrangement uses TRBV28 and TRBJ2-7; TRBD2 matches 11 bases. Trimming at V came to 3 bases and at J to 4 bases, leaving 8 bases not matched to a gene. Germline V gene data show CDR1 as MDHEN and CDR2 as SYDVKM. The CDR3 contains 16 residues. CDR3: CASSLLTSGRGYEQYF. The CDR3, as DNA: TGTGCCAGCAGTTTGTTAACTAGCGGGAGAGGATACGAGCAGTACTTC.

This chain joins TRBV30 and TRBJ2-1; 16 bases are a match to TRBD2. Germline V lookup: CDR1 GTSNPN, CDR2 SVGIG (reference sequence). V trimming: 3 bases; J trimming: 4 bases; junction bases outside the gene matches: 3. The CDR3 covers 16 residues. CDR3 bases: TGTGCCTGGAGATCGGGACTAGCGGGAGGGTACAATGAGCAGTTCTTC. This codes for CAWRSGLAGGYNEQFF.

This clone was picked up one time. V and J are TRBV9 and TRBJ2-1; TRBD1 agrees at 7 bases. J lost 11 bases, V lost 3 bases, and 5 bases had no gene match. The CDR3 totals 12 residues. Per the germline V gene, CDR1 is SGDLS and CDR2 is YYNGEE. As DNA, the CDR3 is TGTGCCAGCAGCGCCCCGACAGGGAAGCAGTTCTTC. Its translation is CASSAPTGKQFF.

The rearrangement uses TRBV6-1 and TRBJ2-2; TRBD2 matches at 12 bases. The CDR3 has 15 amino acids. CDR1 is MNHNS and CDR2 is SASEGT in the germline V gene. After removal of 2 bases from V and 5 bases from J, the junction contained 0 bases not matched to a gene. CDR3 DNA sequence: TGTGCCAGCAGTGAACTAGCGGGAGGGACCGGGGAGCTGTTTTTT. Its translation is CASSELAGGTGELFF.